The 25 T cell receptor beta chains given below trace back to one sample, sequenced in a study of post-analysis software for immune sequencing data. Study-level findings and limits: In patients, 4 to 6 TRBV segments were more frequent than in controls, with TRBV5-6, TRBV5-1 and TRBV20-1 among them.

Built from TCR beta cDNA, the libraries had unique molecular identifiers in them. TCRdb analysed the PCR reads with MiXCR anew, one entry per CDR3 protein. This sample carries 700,000 to 900,000 distinct CDR3 sequences, 46% of them seen once, and the ten largest clones take roughly 4.4%. Their antigen targets remain unknown. Specimen: blood. These receptors all stem from a girl aged 10 to 17 with multiple sclerosis.

As concerns this clonotype: The junction does not match germline at one end; this may be a read error. The gene calls are TRBV12-3 or TRBV12-4 and TRBJ2-1; 8 positions match TRBD1. The CDR3 has 14 amino acids. The CDR3 reads CASSLQGAYNERFF. In DNA, the CDR3 is TGTGCCAGCAGTCTCCAGGGGGCATACAATGAGCGGTTCTTC.

This clonotype was counted once. The chain is built from TRBV12-3 or TRBV12-4 and TRBJ2-3; 9 nucleotides line up with TRBD1. CDR3 length: 15 amino acids. Germline trimming cut 7 bases from V and 3 bases from J; bases unmatched to any gene: 8. CDR3 nucleotides: TGTGCCAGCACCCCCGGACAGGGGTTGACAGATACGCAGTATTTT. Translated, it gives CASTPGQGLTDTQYF.

Only a few counts were recorded for this clonotype. The rearrangement joins TRBV6-5 to TRBJ2-7; D gene unclear. V was trimmed by 2 bases and J by 2 bases, leaving 16 bases between them. Germline CDR1 is MNHEY and CDR2 is SVGAGI. This CDR3 is built from 16 residues. CDR3 sequence: CASSYRLARVPYEQYF. In DNA form, the CDR3 reads TGTGCCAGCAGTTACCGGCTTGCCAGAGTCCCCTACGAGCAGTACTTC.

The genes are TRBV27 and TRBJ2-1, with D possibly being TRBD1 (6 bases). The CDR3 is 14 residues long. Between the trimmed V and J ends, which lost 7 bases and 6 bases, there was a span of 16 bases. The germline CDR1 and CDR2 sequences are MNHEY and SMNVEV (reference sequence). CDR3 region: CASTLRDTFNEQFF. The CDR3 nucleotides are TGTGCCAGCACTCTCCGGGACACCTTCAATGAGCAGTTCTTC.

The J gene is TRBJ2-1, the V gene TRBV11-2; perhaps TRBD1 as D (5 bases). Per germline, CDR1 SGHAT and CDR2 FQNNGV. The CDR3 runs to 16 residues. The germline V and J ends were trimmed by 7 bases and 8 bases, with 24 bases remaining between them. The CDR3, as DNA: TGTGCCAGCACGAAAGGGGCCTTTGTTGCCGTGGATGAGCAGTTCTTC. Its protein is CASTKGAFVAVDEQFF.

This rearrangement joins TRBV7-9 to TRBJ2-4; D remains unclear. The CDR3 has 12 residues. Germline CDR1 is SEHNR and CDR2 is FQNEAQ (reference sequence). Trimming left V 4 bases short and J 3 bases short, with 4 bases between. In nucleotides, the CDR3 is TGTGCCAGCAGCTCCCGCAAAAACATTCAGTACTTC. Amino acids: CASSSRKNIQYF.

This clonotype was found a few times. The chain is built from TRBV3-1 and TRBJ2-7; perhaps TRBD1 as D (5 bases). V was trimmed by 4 bases and J by 4 bases, leaving 17 bases between them. From germline, CDR1 is LGHDT and CDR2 YNNKEL (reference sequence). The CDR3 contains 15 residues. CDR3 sequence: CASSPRRVPMYEQYF. In DNA, the CDR3 is TGTGCCAGCAGCCCCCGCAGGGTCCCTATGTACGAGCAGTACTTC.

The genes are TRBV5-1 and TRBJ2-3; TRBD2 matches at 7 bases. V lost 2 bases to trimming and J lost 2 bases; unmatched junction nucleotides: 11. The CDR3 covers 17 residues. The germline V gene has CDR1 SGHRS and CDR2 YFSETQ. In nucleotides, the CDR3 is TGCGCCAGCAGCTTCCCTAGCGGAATCCAGATCACAGATACGCAGTATTTT. It is translated as CASSFPSGIQITDTQYF.

This chain uses TRBV6-1 with TRBJ2-7, with 7 bases aligning to TRBD2. Germline CDR1 and CDR2: MNHNS and SASEGT. CDR3 length equals 17 residues. V shed 5 bases and J 6 bases; nucleotides not matched to a gene: 19. CDR3 in DNA: TGTGCCAGCAGTCGAACCGCTAGCGGAAGTCCTCGGGGCGAGCAGTACTTC. It encodes CASSRTASGSPRGEQYF.

CDR3 sequence: CASSQPGTGNNEQFF. The CDR3 DNA reads as TGCGCCAGCAGCCAGCCCGGGACGGGTAATAATGAGCAGTTCTTC. The chain recombines TRBV4-3 with TRBJ2-1, with D possibly being TRBD1 or TRBD2 (5 bases each). The CDR3 covers 15 residues. The ends were cut back, 3 bases at V and 7 bases at J, with 16 bases in the middle. Germline values: CDR1 LGHNA, CDR2 YSLEER.

V gene TRBV9 combines with J gene TRBJ1-2; weak D call: TRBD1 (6 bases). V lost 3 bases to trimming and J lost 5 bases, with 17 bases between them. The CDR3 covers 15 residues. CDR1 is SGDLS and CDR2 is YYNGEE in the germline V gene. CDR3 residues: CASSEETGRDYGYTF. CDR3 DNA sequence: TGTGCCAGCAGCGAGGAGACAGGTCGGGATTATGGCTACACCTTC.

This clonotype was recorded a few times. The gene calls are TRBV27 and TRBJ2-1; weak D call: TRBD2 (6 bases). Trimming removed 5 bases from V and 6 bases from J, with 11 bases in between. The germline gives CDR1 MNHEY, CDR2 SMNVEV (reference sequence). The CDR3 runs to 13 residues. CDR3 sequence (DNA): TGTGCCAGCAGTGGAGGGTCCCTCAATGAGCAGTTCTTC. This translates into CASSGGSLNEQFF.

V is TRBV7-2 and J is TRBJ2-1, with 9 positions matching TRBD1. V dropped 2 bases and J dropped 6; count of bases not matched to a gene: 5. The CDR3 spans 15 residues. Germline lookup yields CDR1 SGHTA and CDR2 FQGNSA. The CDR3 nucleotides read TGTGCCAGCAGCTTAATCGGACAGGGGATCAATGAGCAGTTCTTC. This encodes CASSLIGQGINEQFF.

The chain joins TRBV12-3 or TRBV12-4 to TRBJ2-1; 9 bases fit TRBD1. With V trimmed by 3 bases and J by 6 bases, 9 bases remained unmatched. This CDR3 is 16 amino acids long. In DNA, the CDR3 is TGTGCCAGCAGTTTCCTAGGGGACAGGGACGGCAATGAGCAGTTCTTC. Residues: CASSFLGDRDGNEQFF.

The gene calls are TRBV25-1 and TRBJ1-2; TRBD1 is a possible D gene (5 bases). The CDR3 loop spans 13 amino acids. The germline CDR1 and CDR2 sequences are MGHDK and SYGVNS. Trimming took off 1 base at V and 7 bases at J, with 10 bases between the two ends. CDR3 in amino acids: CASSESGGSGYTF. CDR3 DNA: TGTGCCAGCAGTGAATCTGGGGGAAGTGGCTACACCTTC.

J is TRBJ2-1 and V is TRBV7-2; TRBD1 might be the D (6 bases). Trimming took off 1 base at V and 7 bases at J, with 14 bases between the two ends. The CDR3 loop spans 15 amino acids. Germline V gene data show CDR1 as SGHTA and CDR2 as FQGNSA. CDR3 protein: CASSLDSRGGNEQFF. CDR3 in DNA: TGTGCCAGCAGCTTAGATAGCAGGGGTGGGAATGAGCAGTTCTTC.

This clonotype was detected only a few times. The chain employs TRBV18 and TRBJ1-5; D uncertain. CDR3 size: 14 residues. V shed 3 bases and J shed 5 bases, with 11 bases lying between them. Germline V gene sequence: CDR1 KGHSH, CDR2 LQKENI. CDR3 sequence (DNA): TGTGCCAGCTCACCGTCTGGTGAATATCAGCCCCAGCATTTT. Residues: CASSPSGEYQPQHF.

The CDR3 protein is CASSLQGARETQYF. The DNA for the CDR3 is TGCGCCAGCAGCTTGCAGGGGGCGAGGGAGACCCAGTACTTC. The chain combines TRBV5-1 with TRBJ2-5; TRBD1 matches at 8 bases. The CDR3 covers 14 residues. The trim removed 1 base at V and 5 bases at J, leaving 4 bases unmatched. Germline values: CDR1 SGHRS, CDR2 YFSETQ.

This clonotype was observed a handful of times. The V call is TRBV20-1, the J call TRBJ2-5; tentatively, D is TRBD1 (5 bases). Germline V gene lookup returns CDR1 DFQATT and CDR2 SNEGSKA (reference sequence). There are 13 residues in the CDR3. Between the trimmed V and J ends, which lost 2 bases and 1 base, there was a span of 8 bases. The CDR3 bases are TGCAGTGCTAGACAGGGCCTCCAAGAGACCCAGTACTTC. Encoded protein: CSARQGLQETQYF.

This clonotype showed up just a few times. The genes are TRBV18 and TRBJ2-7, with unresolved D. Germline values: CDR1 KGHSH, CDR2 LQKENI. The length of the CDR3 is 14 residues. Trimming pared 4 bases from V and 1 base from J, leaving 11 bases between. CDR3 DNA: TGTGCCAGCTCACAGGGCAGAAAATCCTACGAGCAGTACTTC. It translates to CASSQGRKSYEQYF.

The V call is TRBV10-3, the J call TRBJ1-1; unclear D gene. V gave up 0 bases and J gave up 2 bases, with 4 bases separating them. This CDR3 contains 13 residues. Germline V gives CDR1 ENHRY, CDR2 SYGVKD. The CDR3 DNA sequence: TGTGCCATCAGTGAGTCTCCAAACACTGAAGCTTTCTTT. It encodes CAISESPNTEAFF.

J is TRBJ1-1 and V is TRBV10-3; 8 nucleotides match TRBD1. J was trimmed by 6 bases and V by 0 bases; bases with no gene match: 9. The germline gives CDR1 ENHRY, CDR2 SYGVKD. The CDR3 extends over 16 amino acids. The CDR3 DNA is TGTGCCATCAGTGAGTCGACGCAGGACAGGGCTTCTGAAGCTTTCTTT. Protein product: CAISESTQDRASEAFF.

A few counts support this clonotype. V gene TRBV12-3 or TRBV12-4 combines with J gene TRBJ2-5, with TRBD2 identical over 13 bases. V shed 3 bases and J 2 bases; nucleotides not matched to a gene: 3. The CDR3 totals 16 residues. CDR3 DNA sequence: TGTGCCAGCAGTTTCTGGGGACTAGCGGGACAAGAGACCCAGTACTTC. It codes for CASSFWGLAGQETQYF.

To note about this clonotype: The conserved final phenylalanine or tryptophan is absent from the CDR3, which likely points to a read error. This chain joins TRBV29-1 and TRBJ1-2; D is perhaps TRBD1 (6 bases). The CDR3 covers 10 residues. V was clipped by 3 bases and J by 8 bases, with 7 bases between them. Germline V gene data show CDR1 as SQVTM and CDR2 as ANQGSEA. CDR3: CSVEGGGYTC. In DNA form, the CDR3 reads TGCAGCGTTGAGGGGGGCGGCTACACCTGC.

The chain is built from TRBV20-1 and TRBJ2-7; 13 positions agree with TRBD2. Germline V gene lookup returns CDR1 DFQATT and CDR2 SNEGSKA (reference sequence). This CDR3 is built from 18 residues. The trim removed 6 bases at V and 4 bases at J, leaving 18 bases unmatched. CDR3 coding DNA: TGCAGTGCCCCAGGGACTAGCGGGAAAGGTCTCACGAGGTACGAGCAGTACTTC. Encoded protein: CSAPGTSGKGLTRYEQYF.